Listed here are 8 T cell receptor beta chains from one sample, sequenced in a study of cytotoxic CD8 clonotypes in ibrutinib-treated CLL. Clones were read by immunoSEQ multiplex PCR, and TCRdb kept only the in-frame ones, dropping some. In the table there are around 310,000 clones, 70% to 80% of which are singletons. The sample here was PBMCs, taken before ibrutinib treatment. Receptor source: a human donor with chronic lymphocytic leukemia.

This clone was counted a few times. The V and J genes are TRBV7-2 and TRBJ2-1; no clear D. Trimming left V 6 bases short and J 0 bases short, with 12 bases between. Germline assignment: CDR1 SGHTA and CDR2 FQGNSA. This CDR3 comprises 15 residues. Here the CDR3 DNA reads TGTGCCAGCAGGAACTCGCCGGGCTCCTACAATGAGCAGTTCTTC. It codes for CASRNSPGSYNEQFF.

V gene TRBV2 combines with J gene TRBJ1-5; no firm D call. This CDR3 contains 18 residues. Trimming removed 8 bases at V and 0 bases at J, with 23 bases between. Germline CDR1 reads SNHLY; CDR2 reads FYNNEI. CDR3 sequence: CASWTGIQGYYSNQPQHF. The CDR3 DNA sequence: TGTGCCAGCTGGACGGGGATTCAAGGGTATTATAGCAATCAGCCCCAGCATTTT.

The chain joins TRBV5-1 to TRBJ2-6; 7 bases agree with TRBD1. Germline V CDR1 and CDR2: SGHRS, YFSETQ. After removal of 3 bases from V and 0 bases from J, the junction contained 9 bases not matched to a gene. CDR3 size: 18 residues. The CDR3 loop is CASSWPRTGSSGANVLTF. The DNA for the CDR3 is TGCGCCAGCAGCTGGCCCCGGACAGGTTCCTCTGGGGCCAACGTCCTGACTTTC.

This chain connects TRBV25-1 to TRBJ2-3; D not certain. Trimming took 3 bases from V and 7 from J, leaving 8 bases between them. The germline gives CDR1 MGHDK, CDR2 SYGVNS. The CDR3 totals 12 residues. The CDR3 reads CASSDDKYTQYF. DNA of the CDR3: TGTGCCAGCAGTGATGATAAATATACGCAGTATTTT.

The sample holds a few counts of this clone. CDR3 amino acids: CAWTLTVNTEAFF. The CDR3 DNA is TGTGCCTGGACCCTTACAGTGAACACTGAAGCTTTCTTT. The chain joins TRBV30 to TRBJ1-1; D is undetermined. From germline, CDR1 is GTSNPN and CDR2 SVGIG (reference sequence). V shed 4 bases and J shed 0 bases, with 9 bases lying between them. The CDR3 spans 13 residues.

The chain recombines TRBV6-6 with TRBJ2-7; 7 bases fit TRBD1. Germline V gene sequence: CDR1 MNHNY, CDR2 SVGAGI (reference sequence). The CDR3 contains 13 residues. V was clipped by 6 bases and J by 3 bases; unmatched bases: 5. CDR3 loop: CASRLGQNYEQYF. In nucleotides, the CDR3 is TGTGCCAGCAGGTTGGGACAGAACTACGAGCAGTACTTC.

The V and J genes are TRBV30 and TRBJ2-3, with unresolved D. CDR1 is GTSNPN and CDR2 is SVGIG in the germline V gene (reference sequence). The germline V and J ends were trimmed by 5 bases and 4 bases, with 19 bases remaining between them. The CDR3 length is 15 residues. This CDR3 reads CAWAYPHLPPDTQYF. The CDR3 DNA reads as TGTGCCTGGGCTTATCCACACCTTCCTCCAGATACGCAGTATTTT.

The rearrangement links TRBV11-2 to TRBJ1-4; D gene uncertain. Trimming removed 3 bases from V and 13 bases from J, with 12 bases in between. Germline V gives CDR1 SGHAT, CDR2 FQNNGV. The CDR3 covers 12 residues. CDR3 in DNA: TGTGCCAGCAGCTTTCCGGGTCGAAGACTGTTTTTT. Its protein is CASSFPGRRLFF.